The 32 T cell receptor beta chains presented below share a single source sample, sequenced in a study of early T cells in non-severe SARS-CoV-2 infection. TCRdb reprocessed the 5' RACE reads via MiXCR and lists one record per CDR3 protein. The sample records around 84,000 distinct CDR3 sequences, 8% to 13% being singletons. The material was whole blood, obtained at baseline. These receptors originate from an adult who was a healthcare worker with PCR-confirmed SARS-CoV-2 infection or an uninfected control (not recorded which).

At least ten counts were recorded for this clonotype. V is TRBV5-1 and J is TRBJ2-5, with 7 bases matching TRBD2. After removal of 0 bases from V and 4 bases from J, the junction contained 12 bases not matched to a gene. Per germline, CDR1 SGHRS and CDR2 YFSETQ. The CDR3 extends over 17 amino acids. The DNA for the CDR3 is TGCGCCAGCAGCTTGGCGGGAGGTCTAGCACGAGGAGAGACCCAGTACTTC. This translates into CASSLAGGLARGETQYF.

The sample holds a few counts of this clonotype. This chain joins TRBV4-1 and TRBJ2-7, with 8 positions matching TRBD2. CDR3 length: 15 residues. V was pared by 4 bases and J by 5 bases, with 10 bases of the junction left unmatched. Germline V gene lookup returns CDR1 MGHRA and CDR2 YSYEKL. Here the CDR3 DNA reads TGCGCCAGCAGCCCGTTGGGAACGGGAGGGGACGAGCAGTACTTC. Protein: CASSPLGTGGDEQYF.

The table lists this clonotype with many counts. The gene calls are TRBV20-1 and TRBJ1-1; 10 bases are a match to TRBD1. Per germline, CDR1 DFQATT and CDR2 SNEGSKA (reference sequence). CDR3 length equals 11 residues. The J segment lost 9 bases and the V segment lost 7 bases, leaving 5 bases of the junction unmatched. The CDR3, as DNA: TGCAGTGTTACGGGACAGGGGCAAGCTTTCTTT. It translates to CSVTGQGQAFF.

V gene TRBV28 combines with J gene TRBJ2-7; 8 bases line up with TRBD1. CDR1 MDHEN and CDR2 SYDVKM come from the germline V gene. CDR3 length equals 15 residues. The V segment lost 4 bases and the J segment 5 bases; nucleotides outside the gene matches: 10. DNA for the CDR3: TGTGCCAGCAGTTCCCCGACAGGGGCTTACCACGAGCAGTACTTC. The encoded protein is CASSSPTGAYHEQYF.

This clonotype was seen at least ten times. V gene TRBV27 combines with J gene TRBJ2-7; a weak D match, TRBD2 (5 bases). The CDR3 is 12 amino acids. Per germline, CDR1 MNHEY and CDR2 SMNVEV (reference sequence). Trimming stripped 5 bases from V and 6 bases from J, with 11 bases between. The CDR3 is CASSPLGSEQYF. Written as DNA, the CDR3 is TGTGCCAGCAGTCCCCTGGGGAGCGAGCAGTACTTC.

The chain recombines TRBV10-3 with TRBJ1-4; D is ambiguous. V was pared by 0 bases and J by 5 bases, with 7 bases between. This CDR3 has 14 amino acids. The germline gives CDR1 ENHRY, CDR2 SYGVKD. The CDR3: CAISESSGNEKLFF. The CDR3 DNA reads as TGTGCCATCAGTGAGTCGTCCGGGAATGAAAAACTGTTTTTT.

This clonotype was counted at least ten times. The chain has TRBV7-2 and TRBJ2-1; no clear D. The CDR3 has 15 amino acids. CDR1 SGHTA and CDR2 FQGNSA come from the germline V gene. Deletions cut 1 base from V and 5 bases from J, with 12 bases between. The CDR3: CASSLGVVGHNEQFF. The CDR3 DNA follows: TGTGCCAGCAGCTTAGGCGTGGTCGGTCACAATGAGCAGTTCTTC.

This clonotype was observed a handful of times. The chain carries TRBV7-9 and TRBJ1-1; no firm D call. This CDR3 is built from 13 residues. V lost 10 bases, J lost 6 bases, and 18 bases lay in between. CDR1 SEHNR and CDR2 FQNEAQ come from the germline V gene (reference sequence). CDR3 sequence reads: CATRAQNDAEAFF. The CDR3 bases are TGTGCCACCCGGGCCCAGAACGATGCTGAAGCTTTCTTT.

The J gene is TRBJ2-7, the V gene TRBV5-1; 8 positions match TRBD1. V lost 4 bases and J lost 3; bases outside the gene matches: 6. Germline V CDR1 and CDR2: SGHRS, YFSETQ. This CDR3 comprises 14 residues. Written as DNA, the CDR3 is TGCGCCAGCAGCCAGGACAGGGAGATCTACGAGCAGTACTTC. It encodes CASSQDREIYEQYF.

This clonotype has just a few counts. The V gene is TRBV20-1, the J gene TRBJ2-3; the D call may be TRBD1 or TRBD2 (6 bases each). Germline CDR1 is DFQATT and CDR2 is SNEGSKA (reference sequence). Trimming took 7 bases from V and 0 from J, leaving 17 bases between them. The CDR3 spans 15 residues. The CDR3 reads CSVPNREDSTDTQYF. The DNA for the CDR3 is TGCAGTGTCCCCAACAGGGAGGATAGCACAGATACGCAGTATTTT.

J is TRBJ2-1 and V is TRBV6-1; no definite D call. Germline assignment: CDR1 MNHNS and CDR2 SASEGT. The CDR3 covers 16 residues. The ends were cut back, 4 bases at V and 1 base at J, with 14 bases in the middle. CDR3 protein: CASSALDSLSYNEQFF. For the CDR3, the DNA is TGTGCCAGCAGTGCCCTGGATAGCCTTTCCTACAATGAGCAGTTCTTC.

This clonotype was counted ten times or more. The rearrangement joins TRBV14 to TRBJ2-7; D perhaps matches TRBD2 (5 bases). Per germline, CDR1 SGHDN and CDR2 FVKESK. The CDR3 is 15 amino acids. With 4 bases removed from V and 0 bases from J, the gap between germline ends came to 13 bases. The CDR3 loop reads CASSLWASSSYEQYF. As DNA, the CDR3 is TGTGCCAGCAGCCTTTGGGCTAGCTCCTCCTACGAGCAGTACTTC.

The chain uses TRBV28 and TRBJ1-2; TRBD1 is a possible D gene (6 bases). V lost 5 bases, J lost 4 bases, and 17 bases lay in between. This CDR3 spans 15 amino acids. Per germline, CDR1 MDHEN and CDR2 SYDVKM. As DNA, the CDR3 is TGTGCCAGCAGTCTCGGGACACCGGGGAGCTATGGCTACACCTTC. The encoded protein is CASSLGTPGSYGYTF.

This clonotype was counted between two and nine times. This CDR3 reads CAWGSSTDTQYF. In nucleotides, the CDR3 is TGTGCCTGGGGCTCGAGCACAGATACGCAGTATTTT. This chain links TRBV30 with TRBJ2-3; no reliable D call. V was pared by 5 bases and J by 0 bases, with 6 bases between. The germline V gene has CDR1 GTSNPN and CDR2 SVGIG (reference sequence). This CDR3 has 12 amino acids.

For the CDR3, the DNA is TGTGCCAGCAGCTCCCAGATCCAAGAGACCCAGTACTTC. It translates to CASSSQIQETQYF. The rearrangement links TRBV7-9 to TRBJ2-5; D is ambiguous. The CDR3 spans 13 residues. The germline V and J ends were trimmed by 4 bases and 1 base, with 7 bases remaining between them. The V gene's germline CDR1 is SEHNR and CDR2 FQNEAQ (reference sequence).

This chain uses TRBV5-4 with TRBJ2-3; D possibly corresponds to TRBD2 (5 bases). The CDR3 runs 15 residues. The germline V and J ends were trimmed by 4 bases and 6 bases, with 18 bases remaining between them. Germline loops: CDR1 SGHNT, CDR2 YYREEE (reference sequence). CDR3 coding DNA: TGTGCCAGCAGCAGCGGATCGAATATGGCCGATACGCAGTATTTT. This sequence encodes CASSSGSNMADTQYF.

This clonotype has only a few counts. The gene calls are TRBV30 and TRBJ2-3; D gene unclear. V dropped 2 bases and J dropped 11 bases, with 17 bases sitting between them. CDR3 length equals 13 residues. Germline values: CDR1 GTSNPN, CDR2 SVGIG (reference sequence). The CDR3 DNA sequence: TGTGCCTGGAGTCTCCACGGGCTAGAGATGCAGTATTTT. The encoded protein is CAWSLHGLEMQYF.

The chain couples TRBV3-1 to TRBJ2-5; tentative D call: TRBD2 (5 bases). Germline V lookup: CDR1 LGHDT, CDR2 YNNKEL (reference sequence). V lost 5 bases and J 3 bases, leaving 13 bases between the germline ends. This CDR3 contains 14 residues. In DNA, the CDR3 is TGTGCCAGCAGCGGAAGAGGGCCGGAAGAGACCCAGTACTTC. Protein: CASSGRGPEETQYF.

This rearrangement joins TRBV12-3 or TRBV12-4 to TRBJ2-6; a possible D gene is TRBD1 (5 bases). Trimming took off 3 bases at V and 0 bases at J, with 15 bases between the two ends. The CDR3 totals 18 residues. CDR3 protein: CASSFRQGHNSGANVLTF. The CDR3 coding sequence is TGTGCCAGCAGTTTTCGGCAGGGCCATAACTCTGGGGCCAACGTCCTGACTTTC.

This rearrangement joins TRBV19 to TRBJ1-5; weak D call: TRBD1 (5 bases). The length of the CDR3 is 14 residues. V was pared by 7 bases and J by 5 bases, with 15 bases between. Germline V gene lookup returns CDR1 LNHDA and CDR2 SQIVND (reference sequence). Here the CDR3 reads CASTPRGRDQPQHF. The CDR3 bases are TGTGCCAGTACCCCCCGGGGGAGGGATCAGCCCCAGCATTTT.

This clonotype has a count of ten or more. The chain carries TRBV12-3 or TRBV12-4 and TRBJ2-3; no clear D gene. V lost 6 bases and J 4 bases, leaving 8 bases between the germline ends. The CDR3 extends over 12 amino acids. The CDR3 bases are TGTGCCAGCAGCCCGGACGCAGATACGCAGTATTTT. Amino acids: CASSPDADTQYF.

The sample holds many counts of this clonotype. This sequence joins TRBV20-1 and TRBJ1-5; tentative D call: TRBD1 (5 bases). The CDR3 covers 14 residues. Germline V gene data show CDR1 as DFQATT and CDR2 as SNEGSKA (reference sequence). Deletions cut 5 bases from V and 5 bases from J, with 16 bases between. The CDR3 coding sequence is TGCAGTGCTCTTAAGGGGCAGATAGATCAGCCCCAGCATTTT. The encoded protein is CSALKGQIDQPQHF.

This rearrangement joins TRBV7-6 to TRBJ2-5, with 15 bases fitting TRBD2. Germline CDR1 is SGHVS and CDR2 is FNYEAQ. This CDR3 has 17 amino acids. After removal of 5 bases from V and 5 bases from J, the junction contained 9 bases not matched to a gene. The CDR3 DNA follows: TGTGCCAGCAGCCCATGGACTAGCGGGAGGGCTGGGGAGACCCAGTACTTC. It codes for CASSPWTSGRAGETQYF.

V gene TRBV4-1 combines with J gene TRBJ2-7, with D maybe TRBD1 (7 bases). The CDR3 length is 14 residues. Trimming removed 1 base from V and 6 bases from J, with 13 bases in between. CDR1 is MGHRA, CDR2 YSYEKL, per germline. CDR3 in amino acids: CASSQVRGAIEQYF. The CDR3 DNA follows: TGCGCCAGCAGCCAAGTCAGGGGGGCGATCGAGCAGTACTTC.

The chain combines TRBV27 with TRBJ1-6; D is unresolved. The V gene's germline CDR1 is MNHEY and CDR2 SMNVEV (reference sequence). V was pared by 8 bases and J by 0 bases, with 11 bases between. There are 15 residues in the CDR3. CDR3 coding DNA: TGTGCCAGCGCTCGGGGAAACTCCTATAATTCACCCCTCCACTTT. Encoded protein: CASARGNSYNSPLHF.

The chain couples TRBV5-1 to TRBJ2-5; 10 bases are shared with TRBD2. This CDR3 has 18 residues. J lost 5 bases, V lost 2 bases, and 15 bases had no gene match. CDR1 is SGHRS, CDR2 YFSETQ, per germline. CDR3 DNA: TGCGCCAGCAGCTTCCCCCTGTCAGCGGGAGGGCCGGTGGAGACCCAGTACTTC. Its translation: CASSFPLSAGGPVETQYF.

The rearrangement joins TRBV3-1 to TRBJ1-1; TRBD1 is a possible D gene (6 bases). Trimming shortened V by 3 bases and J by 2 bases, and 16 bases separated the two germline ends. The CDR3 extends over 16 amino acids. CDR1 is LGHDT and CDR2 is YNNKEL in the germline V gene (reference sequence). The DNA of the CDR3 is TGTGCCAGCAGCCACCTTGTAACAGGGCGCAACACTGAAGCTTTCTTT. Protein sequence: CASSHLVTGRNTEAFF.

This clonotype was detected a few times. V gene TRBV20-1 combines with J gene TRBJ1-1; D perhaps matches TRBD1 (5 bases). V was pared by 6 bases and J by 11 bases, with 22 bases between. In germline, CDR1 is DFQATT, CDR2 SNEGSKA (reference sequence). The CDR3 is 13 residues long. The CDR3 protein is CSARATAAGYAFF. For the CDR3, the DNA is TGCAGTGCCCGCGCGACAGCCGCTGGGTACGCTTTCTTT.

This clonotype has a count of ten or more. Here the CDR3 omits its conserved ending phenylalanine or tryptophan, so a read error is the likely source. It is unclear where the CDR3 begins or ends on the DNA, so no DNA is shown, and the CDR3 is as TCRdb lists it. The chain has TRBV20-1 and TRBJ2-3; the table's D call, TRBD1, has no DNA check behind it. Ends included, the CDR3 has 9 residues. Germline CDR1 DFQATT, CDR2 SNEGSKA (reference sequence). The CDR3 sequence: CSARDRGSM.

The sample holds a few counts of this clonotype. This chain uses TRBV7-9 with TRBJ2-5, with TRBD2 matching over 13 bases. The junction had 7 bases not matched to a gene; V was cut back by 4 bases and J by 5 bases. CDR3 size: 16 residues. Germline V gene sequence: CDR1 SEHNR, CDR2 FQNEAQ (reference sequence). CDR3 region: CASSSGLAGDTETQYF. The CDR3 region has the DNA TGTGCCAGCAGCTCCGGACTAGCGGGAGATACCGAGACCCAGTACTTC.

V usage is TRBV20-1 and J usage is TRBJ2-7; no clear D gene. V lost 1 base, J lost 3 bases, and 7 bases lay in between. The CDR3 runs 12 residues. Germline V gene data show CDR1 as DFQATT and CDR2 as SNEGSKA (reference sequence). The DNA of the CDR3 is TGCAGTGCTAGAGCCGACGACTACGAGCAGTACTTC. Protein product: CSARADDYEQYF.

The chain joins TRBV11-2 to TRBJ2-2, with 8 bases aligning to TRBD1. The CDR3 covers 17 residues. Germline V gives CDR1 SGHAT, CDR2 FQNNGV. J gave up 7 bases and V 1 base, and 11 bases lay outside the gene matches. The CDR3 is CASSLGAGGQGYGELFF. CDR3 DNA sequence: TGTGCCAGCAGCTTAGGCGCCGGTGGACAGGGATACGGGGAGCTGTTTTTT.